The 17 T cell receptor beta chains below come from one sample, sequenced in a study of CD8 T cells in ankylosing spondylitis. TCRdb ran MiXCR on the 5' RACE reads and lists one entry per CDR3 protein. The sample carries over 95,000 distinct CDR3 sequences, almost 8.5% recorded once. Sample: blood, either unsorted or a sorted T cell fraction (not recorded which). These receptor sequences come from a male donor with ankylosing spondylitis or in good health (not recorded which).

This clonotype was seen many times. The chain employs TRBV2 and TRBJ2-5, with 13 bases that match TRBD2. Per germline, CDR1 SNHLY and CDR2 FYNNEI. The CDR3 contains 14 residues. The V gene end was trimmed by 6 bases and the J gene end by 6 bases; junction bases not matched to a gene: 4. The CDR3 DNA sequence: TGTGCCAGCAGACTAGCGGGAGGGACAAAGACCCAGTACTTC. It encodes CASRLAGGTKTQYF.

There are many counts of this clonotype. This chain links TRBV3-1 with TRBJ2-1; 7 nucleotides agree with TRBD1. V lost 7 bases and J lost 3; bases outside the gene matches: 9. The germline V gene encodes CDR1 LGHDT and CDR2 YNNKEL (reference sequence). This CDR3 has 15 residues. Here the CDR3 DNA reads TGTGCCAGCACCATGGACAGGAACTACTACAATGAGCAGTTCTTC. Translating gives CASTMDRNYYNEQFF.

This clonotype was found many times. Relative to the germline gene, one junction end is altered; a read error may explain this. This chain joins TRBV27 and TRBJ1-5; D is uncertain. The CDR3 spans 15 residues. CDR1 MNHEY and CDR2 SMNVEV come from the germline V gene (reference sequence). The CDR3 DNA reads TGCACCAGCAGTTTCGATTGGGCGGAAAATCAGCCCCAGCATTTT. Its protein is CTSSFDWAENQPQHF.

The chain employs TRBV12-5 and TRBJ1-1, with a weak D call TRBD1 (6 bases). CDR1 and CDR2 from the germline V gene are LGHNT and FRNRAP. CDR3 size: 14 residues. The V end lost 1 base, the J end lost 3 bases, and 9 bases lay between the germline ends. The CDR3 loop reads CASGLARGYTEAFF. The CDR3 DNA reads as TGTGCTAGTGGTTTGGCAAGGGGGTACACTGAAGCTTTCTTT.

This clonotype was seen only a few times. V gene TRBV7-9 combines with J gene TRBJ1-2, with unresolved D. The V gene's germline CDR1 is SEHNR and CDR2 FQNEAQ (reference sequence). Trimming removed 5 bases from V and 8 bases from J, with 15 bases in between. The length of the CDR3 is 13 residues. For the CDR3, the DNA is TGTGCCAGCAGCAAGGACGGGGTAGTCGGCTACACCTTC. Translation: CASSKDGVVGYTF.

This clonotype came up many times. This chain uses TRBV10-3 with TRBJ2-1; D unresolved. There are 11 residues in the CDR3. Germline CDR1 is ENHRY and CDR2 is SYGVKD. V lost 7 bases, J lost 5 bases, and 6 bases lay in between. Here the CDR3 DNA reads TGTGCCATCAACAGCAACAATGAGCAGTTCTTC. Its protein is CAINSNNEQFF.

This clonotype showed up many times. The gene calls are TRBV5-1 and TRBJ2-3, with D unresolved. Trimming shortened V by 4 bases and J by 6 bases, and 9 bases separated the two germline ends. This CDR3 has 12 residues. Germline V CDR1 and CDR2: SGHRS, YFSETQ. CDR3 bases: TGCGCCAGCAGCCCGACCTTGGATACGCAGTATTTT. It encodes CASSPTLDTQYF.

A few counts support this clonotype. V and J are TRBV19 and TRBJ2-7; D could derive from TRBD1 or TRBD2 (5 bases each). The CDR3 is 20 amino acids. CDR1 and CDR2 from the germline V gene are LNHDA and SQIVND (reference sequence). Trimming removed 9 bases from V and 5 bases from J, with 38 bases in between. In DNA, the CDR3 is TGTGCCAGATCCGAATACCGGGACCTCAAAATCGGGTATAGTACAGACGAGCAGTACTTC. Residues: CARSEYRDLKIGYSTDEQYF. The variable domain in full, with the rest retrieved from reference TRBV19 and TRBJ2-7, is DGGITQSPKYLFRKEGQNVTLSCEQNLNHDAMYWYRQDPGQGLRLIYYSQIVNDFQKGDIAEGYSVSREKKESFPLTVTSAQKNPTAFYLCARSEYRDLKIGYSTDEQYFGPGTRLTVT.

This clonotype was counted at least ten times. The chain recombines TRBV18 with TRBJ2-1; D is perhaps TRBD2 (5 bases). V lost 3 bases and J 8 bases, leaving 8 bases between the germline ends. The CDR3 consists of 12 residues. Germline V CDR1 and CDR2: KGHSH, LQKENI. CDR3 amino acids: CASSPSGDEQFF. As DNA, the CDR3 is TGTGCCAGCTCACCCTCCGGGGATGAGCAGTTCTTC.

This clonotype was observed at least ten times. This chain connects TRBV5-1 to TRBJ2-1; TRBD1 might be the D (6 bases). Trimming removed 5 bases at V and 6 bases at J, with 15 bases between. Germline CDR1 is SGHRS and CDR2 is YFSETQ. This CDR3 has 14 amino acids. For the CDR3, the DNA is TGCGCCAGCAGGGCTATGGGGGCTCCCAATGAGCAGTTCTTC. This sequence encodes CASRAMGAPNEQFF.

This clonotype was seen more than once but under ten times. The chain uses TRBV7-2 and TRBJ2-7; D gene unclear. Germline CDR1 is SGHTA and CDR2 is FQGNSA. Trimming shortened V by 4 bases and J by 0 bases, and 4 bases separated the two germline ends. CDR3 size: 12 residues. CDR3 sequence reads: CASSSYSYEQYF. CDR3 DNA: TGTGCCAGCAGCTCGTACTCCTACGAGCAGTACTTC.

This clonotype was detected many times. The genes are TRBV12-3 or TRBV12-4 and TRBJ2-2; 8 bases map to TRBD2. The V segment lost 5 bases and the J segment 6 bases; nucleotides outside the gene matches: 2. The CDR3 has 13 residues. This chain's CDR3 is CASSRSGAGELFF. As DNA, the CDR3 is TGTGCCAGCAGTCGTAGCGGGGCCGGGGAGCTGTTTTTT.

This clonotype was observed many times. In DNA form, the CDR3 reads TGCAGCGCGCGGGTGAGTCTAGGGATGAACACTGAAGCTTTCTTT. The encoded protein is CSARVSLGMNTEAFF. This rearrangement joins TRBV29-1 to TRBJ1-1, with D unclear. CDR3 size: 15 residues. Germline loops: CDR1 SQVTM, CDR2 ANQGSEA. Trimming shortened V by 7 bases and J by 0 bases, and 18 bases separated the two germline ends.

This clonotype was observed at least ten times. The chain couples TRBV10-3 to TRBJ1-1; no clear D. Per the germline V gene, CDR1 is ENHRY and CDR2 is SYGVKD. The V end lost 4 bases, the J end lost 6 bases, and 15 bases lay between the germline ends. This CDR3 is 14 amino acids long. This CDR3 is CAISGDEGPPEAFF. The CDR3 DNA reads TGTGCCATCAGTGGAGATGAGGGTCCCCCTGAAGCTTTCTTT.

This clonotype was picked up many times. J is TRBJ2-1 and V is TRBV9, with D possibly being TRBD1 or TRBD2 (6 bases each). The CDR3 totals 17 residues. The ends were cut back, 4 bases at V and 8 bases at J, with 25 bases in the middle. Per the germline V gene, CDR1 is SGDLS and CDR2 is YYNGEE. In DNA form, the CDR3 reads TGTGCCAGCAGCATACCCATTCCCGGGGGCCTCGGGGATGAGCAGTTCTTC. As protein: CASSIPIPGGLGDEQFF.

This clonotype showed up just once. Its ends do not fully match the called genes, so a read error is possible. The chain couples TRBV18 to TRBJ2-7, with 9 positions matching TRBD1. The CDR3 is made up of 15 amino acids. Looked up from germline, CDR1 is KGHSH and CDR2 is LQKENI. The CDR3: CACSPPLGQGYEQYF. The CDR3 bases are TGTGCCTGCTCACCACCGTTGGGACAGGGCTACGAGCAGTACTTC.

This clonotype was found a few times. This sequence joins TRBV13 and TRBJ2-7; D not resolved. V was clipped by 3 bases and J by 0 bases, with 9 bases between them. Germline CDR1 PRHDT, CDR2 FYEKMQ (reference sequence). The CDR3 sequence is 14 residues long. The CDR3 loop reads CASSFGQLSYEQYF. The CDR3 DNA reads TGTGCCAGCAGCTTCGGGCAGCTCTCCTACGAGCAGTACTTC.